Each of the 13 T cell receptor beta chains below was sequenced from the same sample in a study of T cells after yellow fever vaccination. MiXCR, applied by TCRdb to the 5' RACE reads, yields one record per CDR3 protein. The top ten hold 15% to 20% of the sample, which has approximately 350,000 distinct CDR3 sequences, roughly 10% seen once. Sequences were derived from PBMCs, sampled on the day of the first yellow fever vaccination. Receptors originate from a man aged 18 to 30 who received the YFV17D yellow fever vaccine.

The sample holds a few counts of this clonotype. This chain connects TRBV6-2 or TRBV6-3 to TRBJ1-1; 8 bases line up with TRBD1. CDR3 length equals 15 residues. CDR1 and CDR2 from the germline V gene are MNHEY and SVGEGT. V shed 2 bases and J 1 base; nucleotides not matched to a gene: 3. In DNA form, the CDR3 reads TGTGCCAGCAGTTACGGGGACAGGTGGAACACTGAAGCTTTCTTT. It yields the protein CASSYGDRWNTEAFF.

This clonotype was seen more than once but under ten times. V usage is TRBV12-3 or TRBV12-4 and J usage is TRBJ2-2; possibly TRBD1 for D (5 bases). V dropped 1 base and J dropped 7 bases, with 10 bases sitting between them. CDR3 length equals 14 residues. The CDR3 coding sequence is TGTGCCAGCAGTTTAGGGCAGGGTGGCGGGGAGCTGTTTTTT. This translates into CASSLGQGGGELFF.

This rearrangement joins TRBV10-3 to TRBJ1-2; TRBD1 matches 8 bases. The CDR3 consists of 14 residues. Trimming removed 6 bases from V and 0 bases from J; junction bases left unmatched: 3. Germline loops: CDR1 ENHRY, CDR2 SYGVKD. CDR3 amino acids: CAIRTGVTNYGYTF. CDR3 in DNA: TGTGCCATCAGGACAGGGGTGACTAACTATGGCTACACCTTC.

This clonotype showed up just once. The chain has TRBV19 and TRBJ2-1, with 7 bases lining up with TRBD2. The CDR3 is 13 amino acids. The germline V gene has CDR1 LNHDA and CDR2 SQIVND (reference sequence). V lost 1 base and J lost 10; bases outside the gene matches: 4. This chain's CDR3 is CASSIAGGREQFF. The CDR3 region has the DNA TGTGCCAGTAGTATAGCGGGGGGTAGGGAGCAGTTCTTC.

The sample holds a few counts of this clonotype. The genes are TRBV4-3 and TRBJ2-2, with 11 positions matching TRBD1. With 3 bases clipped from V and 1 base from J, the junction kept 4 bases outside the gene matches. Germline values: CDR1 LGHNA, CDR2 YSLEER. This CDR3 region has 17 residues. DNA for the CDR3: TGCGCCAGCAGCCAGAGGACAGGGGGCAAGAACACCGGGGAGCTGTTTTTT. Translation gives CASSQRTGGKNTGELFF.

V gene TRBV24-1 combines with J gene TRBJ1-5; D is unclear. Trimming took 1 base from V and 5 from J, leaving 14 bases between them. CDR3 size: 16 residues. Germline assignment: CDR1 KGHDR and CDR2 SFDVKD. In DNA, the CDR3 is TGTGCCACCAGTGATTTATCCCTTCCCCTTTATCAGCCCCAGCATTTT. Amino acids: CATSDLSLPLYQPQHF.

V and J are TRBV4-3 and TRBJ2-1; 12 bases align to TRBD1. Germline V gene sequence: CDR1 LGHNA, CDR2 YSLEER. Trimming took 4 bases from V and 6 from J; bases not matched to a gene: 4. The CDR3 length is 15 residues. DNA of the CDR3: TGCGCCAGCAGCCTCCGGGACAGGGGGCTCAATGAGCAGTTCTTC. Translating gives CASSLRDRGLNEQFF.

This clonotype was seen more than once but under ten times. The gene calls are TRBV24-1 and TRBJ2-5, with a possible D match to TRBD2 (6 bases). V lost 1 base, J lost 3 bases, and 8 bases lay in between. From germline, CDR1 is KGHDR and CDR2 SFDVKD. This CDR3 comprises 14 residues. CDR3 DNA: TGTGCCACCAGTGATTTAACGGGAGAAGAGACCCAGTACTTC. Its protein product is CATSDLTGEETQYF.

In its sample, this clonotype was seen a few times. CDR3: CASCSGGRNEQYF. Here the CDR3 DNA reads TGTGCCAGTTGCTCGGGGGGGCGAAACGAGCAGTACTTC. The V gene is TRBV12-3 or TRBV12-4, the J gene TRBJ2-7; TRBD2 agrees at 8 bases. The CDR3 consists of 13 residues. V trimming: 9 bases; J trimming: 5 bases; junction bases outside the gene matches: 9.

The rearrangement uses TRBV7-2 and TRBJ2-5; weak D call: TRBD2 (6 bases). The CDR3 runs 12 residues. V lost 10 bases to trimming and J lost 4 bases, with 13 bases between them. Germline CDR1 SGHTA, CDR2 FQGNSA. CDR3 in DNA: TGTGCCACCTCCGGGGGAGGAGAGACCCAGTACTTC. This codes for CATSGGGETQYF.

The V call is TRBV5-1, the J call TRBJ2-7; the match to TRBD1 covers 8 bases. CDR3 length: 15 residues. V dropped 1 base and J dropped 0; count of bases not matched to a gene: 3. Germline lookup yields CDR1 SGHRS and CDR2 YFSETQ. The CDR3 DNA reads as TGCGCCAGCAGCTTGTACGGGACAGGCTCCTACGAGCAGTACTTC. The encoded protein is CASSLYGTGSYEQYF.

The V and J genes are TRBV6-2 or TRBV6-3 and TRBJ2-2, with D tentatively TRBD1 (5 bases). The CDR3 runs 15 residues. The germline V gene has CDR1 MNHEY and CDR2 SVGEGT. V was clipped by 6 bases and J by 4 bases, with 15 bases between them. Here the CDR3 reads CASRIGQGITGELFF. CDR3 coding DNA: TGTGCCAGCAGAATTGGGCAGGGAATCACCGGGGAGCTGTTTTTT.

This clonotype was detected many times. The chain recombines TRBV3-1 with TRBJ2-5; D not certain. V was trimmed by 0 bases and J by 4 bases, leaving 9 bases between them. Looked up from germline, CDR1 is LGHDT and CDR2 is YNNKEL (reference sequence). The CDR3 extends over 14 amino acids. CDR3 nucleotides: TGTGCCAGCAGCCAAGACGATGGTCGAGAGACCCAGTACTTC. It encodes CASSQDDGRETQYF.